The rows below give T cell receptor beta chains drawn from one sample of a study of T-cell reconstitution after alpha-beta-depleted transplantation in children. TCRdb called the PCR reads again in MiXCR, with one record for every CDR3 protein. This sample has hundreds of thousands of distinct CDR3 sequences, with roughly 17% found just once. The sample here was PBMCs from the stem cell graft donor, taken from the stem cell graft. These receptors were obtained from a human donor who donated a stem cell graft to a child with acute myeloid leukemia. The conserved cysteine and the conserved F or W are not part of the CDR3 here.

v_call,cdr3_aa
TRBV20-1,SALGGTSYNEQF
TRBV4-3,ASSQVRGGTEAF
TRBV7-2,ASSLAGQGKTQY
TRBV18,ASSPPGIPTYEQY
TRBV7-2,ASSFITDNYGYT
TRBV7-2,ASSLRTGVNEQF
TRBV7-9,ASNNPEETQY
TRBV5-1,ASHDPGQGDYEQY
TRBV20-1,SARERALYGYT
TRBV20-1,SARVRTGGFSSGNTIY
TRBV11-3,ASSQMTGFQPQH
TRBV11-1,ASSLGSQGALKGTEAF
TRBV4-1,ASSQDRGGRGNTIY
TRBV29-1,SAAWDGSYEQY
TRBV13,ASSSSSGEDTQY
TRBV4-3,ASSPSGAAHTQY